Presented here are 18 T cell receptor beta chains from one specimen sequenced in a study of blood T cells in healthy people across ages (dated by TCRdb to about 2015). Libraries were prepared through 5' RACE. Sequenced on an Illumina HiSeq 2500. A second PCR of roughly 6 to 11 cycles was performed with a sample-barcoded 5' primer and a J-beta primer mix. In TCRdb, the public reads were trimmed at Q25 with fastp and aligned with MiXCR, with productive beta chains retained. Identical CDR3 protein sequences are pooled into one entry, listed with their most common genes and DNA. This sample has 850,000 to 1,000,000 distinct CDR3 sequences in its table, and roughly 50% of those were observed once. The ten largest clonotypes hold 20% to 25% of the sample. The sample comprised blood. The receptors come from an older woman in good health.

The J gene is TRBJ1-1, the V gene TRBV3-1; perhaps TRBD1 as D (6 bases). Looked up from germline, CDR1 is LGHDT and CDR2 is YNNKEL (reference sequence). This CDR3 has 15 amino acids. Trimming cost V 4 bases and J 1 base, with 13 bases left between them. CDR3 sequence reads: CASSPKDRTNTEAFF. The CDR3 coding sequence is TGTGCCAGCAGCCCAAAAGACAGGACGAACACTGAAGCTTTCTTT.

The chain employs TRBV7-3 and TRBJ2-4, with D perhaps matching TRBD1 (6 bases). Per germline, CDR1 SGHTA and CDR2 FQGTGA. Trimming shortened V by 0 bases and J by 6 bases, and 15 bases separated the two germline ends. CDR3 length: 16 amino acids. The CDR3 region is CASSLTQQGSGNIQYF. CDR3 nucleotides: TGTGCCAGCAGCTTAACGCAGCAGGGGTCGGGAAACATTCAGTACTTC.

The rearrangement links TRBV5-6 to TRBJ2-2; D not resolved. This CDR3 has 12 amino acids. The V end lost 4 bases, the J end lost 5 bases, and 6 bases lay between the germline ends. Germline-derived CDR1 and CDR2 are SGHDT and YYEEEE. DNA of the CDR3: TGTGCCAGCAGCCGACCTACCGGGGAGCTGTTTTTT. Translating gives CASSRPTGELFF.

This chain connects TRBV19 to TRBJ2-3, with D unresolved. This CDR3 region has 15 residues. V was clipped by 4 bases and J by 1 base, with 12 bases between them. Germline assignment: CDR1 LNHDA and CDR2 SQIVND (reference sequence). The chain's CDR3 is CASSTPGSGTDTQYF. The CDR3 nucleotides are TGTGCCAGTAGTACTCCCGGATCGGGCACAGATACGCAGTATTTT.

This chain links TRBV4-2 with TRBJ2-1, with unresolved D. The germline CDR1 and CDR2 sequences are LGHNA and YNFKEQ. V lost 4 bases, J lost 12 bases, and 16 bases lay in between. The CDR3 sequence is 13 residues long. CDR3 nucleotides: TGTGCCAGCAGCCCCCGTGTGACGGGTGGGCAGTTCTTC. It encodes CASSPRVTGGQFF.

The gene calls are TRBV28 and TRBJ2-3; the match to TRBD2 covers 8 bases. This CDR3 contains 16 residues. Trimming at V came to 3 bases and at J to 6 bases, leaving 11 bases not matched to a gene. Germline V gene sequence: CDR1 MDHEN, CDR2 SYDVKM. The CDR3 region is CASSFETGGPSDTQYF. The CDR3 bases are TGTGCCAGCAGTTTCGAAACGGGAGGGCCAAGCGATACGCAGTATTTT.

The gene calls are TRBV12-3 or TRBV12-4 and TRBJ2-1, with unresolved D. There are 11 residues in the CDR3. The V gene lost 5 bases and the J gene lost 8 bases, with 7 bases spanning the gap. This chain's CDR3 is CASSPFHEQFF. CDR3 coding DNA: TGTGCCAGCAGTCCCTTCCATGAGCAGTTCTTC.

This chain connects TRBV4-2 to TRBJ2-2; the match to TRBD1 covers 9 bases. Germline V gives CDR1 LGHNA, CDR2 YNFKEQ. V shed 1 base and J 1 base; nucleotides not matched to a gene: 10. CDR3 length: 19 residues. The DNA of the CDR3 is TGTGCCAGCAGCCAAGGAGGGTGGCCGGGACAGGGGAACACCGGGGAGCTGTTTTTT. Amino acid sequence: CASSQGGWPGQGNTGELFF.

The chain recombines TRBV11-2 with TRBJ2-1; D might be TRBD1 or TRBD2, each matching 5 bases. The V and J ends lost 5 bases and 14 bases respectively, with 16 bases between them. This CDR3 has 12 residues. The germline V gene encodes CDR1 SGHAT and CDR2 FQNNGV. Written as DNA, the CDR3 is TGTGCCAGCAGCCCCACCGGGACCCCTAAGTTCTTC. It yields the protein CASSPTGTPKFF.

The CDR3 spells CASSQSSGINNEQFF. In DNA form, the CDR3 reads TGTGCCAGCTCGCAGAGTAGCGGGATAAACAATGAGCAGTTCTTC. This sequence joins TRBV18 and TRBJ2-1; TRBD2 agrees at 8 bases. Unmatched junction bases numbered 9, after V lost 6 bases and J lost 5 bases. CDR3 length: 15 residues. Per the germline V gene, CDR1 is KGHSH and CDR2 is LQKENI.

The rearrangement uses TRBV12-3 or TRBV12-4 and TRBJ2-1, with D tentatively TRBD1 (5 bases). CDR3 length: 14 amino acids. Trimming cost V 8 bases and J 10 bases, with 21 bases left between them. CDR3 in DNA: TGTGCCAGCTCCCTATGGGGCAGCACCTACGAGCAGTTCTTC. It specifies CASSLWGSTYEQFF.

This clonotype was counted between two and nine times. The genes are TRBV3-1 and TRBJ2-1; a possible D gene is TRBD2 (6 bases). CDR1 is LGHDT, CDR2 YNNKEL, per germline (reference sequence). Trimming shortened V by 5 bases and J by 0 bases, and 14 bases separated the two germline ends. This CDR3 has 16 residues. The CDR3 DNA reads TGTGCCAGCAGCGCAGGCGGGGTTTACTCCTACAATGAGCAGTTCTTC. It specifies CASSAGGVYSYNEQFF.

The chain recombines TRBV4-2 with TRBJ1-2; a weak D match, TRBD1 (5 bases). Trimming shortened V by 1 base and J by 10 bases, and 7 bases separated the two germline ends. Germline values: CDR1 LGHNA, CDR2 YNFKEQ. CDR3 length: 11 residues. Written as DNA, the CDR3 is TGTGCCAGCAGCCAAGGAGGGACCTACACCTTC. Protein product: CASSQGGTYTF.

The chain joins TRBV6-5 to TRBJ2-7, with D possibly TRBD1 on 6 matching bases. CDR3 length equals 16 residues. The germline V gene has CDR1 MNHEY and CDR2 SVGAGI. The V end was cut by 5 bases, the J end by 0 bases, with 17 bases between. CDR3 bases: TGTGCCAGCAGTCGCTTCGCCGGGACAATCTCCTACGAGCAGTACTTC. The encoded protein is CASSRFAGTISYEQYF.

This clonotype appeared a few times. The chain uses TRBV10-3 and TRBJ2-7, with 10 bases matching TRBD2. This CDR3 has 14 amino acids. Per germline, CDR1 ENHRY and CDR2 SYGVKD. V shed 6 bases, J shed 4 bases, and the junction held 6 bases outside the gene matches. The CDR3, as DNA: TGTGCCATCAGCACGGGACTAGCGACATACGAGCAGTACTTC. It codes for CAISTGLATYEQYF.

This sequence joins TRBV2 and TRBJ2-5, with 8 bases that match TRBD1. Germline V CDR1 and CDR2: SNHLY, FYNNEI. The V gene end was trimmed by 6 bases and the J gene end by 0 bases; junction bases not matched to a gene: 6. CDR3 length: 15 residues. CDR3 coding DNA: TGTGCCAGCAGCTATGGACAGGGACACCAAGAGACCCAGTACTTC. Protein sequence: CASSYGQGHQETQYF.

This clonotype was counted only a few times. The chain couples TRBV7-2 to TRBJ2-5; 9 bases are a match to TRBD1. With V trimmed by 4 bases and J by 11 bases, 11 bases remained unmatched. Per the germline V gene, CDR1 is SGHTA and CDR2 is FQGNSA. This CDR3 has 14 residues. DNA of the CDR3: TGTGCCAGCAGCTCCCGACAGGGGGTGGTTGAGCAGTACTTC. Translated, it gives CASSSRQGVVEQYF.

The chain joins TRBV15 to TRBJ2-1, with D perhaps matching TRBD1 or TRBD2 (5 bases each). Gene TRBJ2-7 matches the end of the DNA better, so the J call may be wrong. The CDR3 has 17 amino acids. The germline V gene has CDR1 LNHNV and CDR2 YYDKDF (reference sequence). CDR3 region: CATSRTLLGETPNEQYF. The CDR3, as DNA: TGTGCCACCAGCAGGACCCTTTTGGGGGAGACCCCCAATGAGCAGTACTTC.